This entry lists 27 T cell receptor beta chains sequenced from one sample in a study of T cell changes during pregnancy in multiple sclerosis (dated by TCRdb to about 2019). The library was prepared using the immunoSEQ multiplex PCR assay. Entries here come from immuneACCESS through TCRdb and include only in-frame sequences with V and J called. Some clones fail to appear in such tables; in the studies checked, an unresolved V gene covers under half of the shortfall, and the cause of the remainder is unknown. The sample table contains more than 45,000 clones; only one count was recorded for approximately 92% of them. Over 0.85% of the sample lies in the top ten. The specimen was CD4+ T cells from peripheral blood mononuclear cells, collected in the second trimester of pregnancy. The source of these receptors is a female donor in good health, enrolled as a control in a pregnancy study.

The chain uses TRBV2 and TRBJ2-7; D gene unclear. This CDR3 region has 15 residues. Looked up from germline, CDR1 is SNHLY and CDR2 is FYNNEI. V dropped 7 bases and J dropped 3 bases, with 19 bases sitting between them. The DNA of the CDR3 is TGTGCCAGCATTCCCGGAGCTTTATCCCACTACGAGCAGTACTTC. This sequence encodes CASIPGALSHYEQYF.

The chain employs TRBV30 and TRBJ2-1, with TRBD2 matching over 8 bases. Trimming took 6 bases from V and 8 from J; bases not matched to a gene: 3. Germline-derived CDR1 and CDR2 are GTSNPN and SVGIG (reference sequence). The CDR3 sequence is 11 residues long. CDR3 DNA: TGTGCCTGCGAGCGGGGGTATGAGCAGTTCTTC. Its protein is CACERGYEQFF.

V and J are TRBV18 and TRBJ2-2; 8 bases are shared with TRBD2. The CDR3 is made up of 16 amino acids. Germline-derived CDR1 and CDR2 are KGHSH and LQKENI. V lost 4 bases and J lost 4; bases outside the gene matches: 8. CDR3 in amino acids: CASSLTGGPGTGELFF. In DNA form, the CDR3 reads TGTGCCAGCTCACTCACGGGAGGGCCAGGCACCGGGGAGCTGTTTTTT.

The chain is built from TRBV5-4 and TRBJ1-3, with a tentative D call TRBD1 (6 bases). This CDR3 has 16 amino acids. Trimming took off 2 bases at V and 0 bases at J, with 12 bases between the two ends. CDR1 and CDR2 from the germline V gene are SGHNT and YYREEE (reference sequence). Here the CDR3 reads CASSLQGRRSGNTIYF. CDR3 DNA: TGTGCCAGCAGCTTACAGGGAAGACGCTCTGGAAACACCATATATTTT. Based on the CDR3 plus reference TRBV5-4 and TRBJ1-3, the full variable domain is ETGVTQSPTHLIKTRGQQVTLRCSSQSGHNTVSWYQQALGQGPQFIFQYYREEENGRGNFPPRFSGLQFPNYSSELNVNALELDDSALYLCASSLQGRRSGNTIYFGEGSWLTVV.

The CDR3 is CASSLGTGYEAFF. CDR3 bases: TGTGCCAGCAGTCTCGGGACAGGGTATGAAGCTTTCTTT. V is TRBV28 and J is TRBJ1-1, with 9 bases identical to TRBD1. CDR1 and CDR2 (germline): MDHEN, SYDVKM. V gave up 5 bases and J gave up 7 bases; unmatched junction bases: 5. The CDR3 covers 13 residues. The full variable domain, with the rest looked up from reference TRBV28 and TRBJ1-1, is DVKVTQSSRYLVKRTGEKVFLECVQDMDHENMFWYRQDPGLGLRLIYFSYDVKMKEKGDIPEGYSVSREKKERFSLILESASTNQTSMYLCASSLGTGYEAFFGQGTRLTVV.

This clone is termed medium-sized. Here the CDR3 DNA reads TGTGCCAGCAGTTACCCGGGACAGGGGAGAAACACCATATATTTT. It translates to CASSYPGQGRNTIYF. The chain recombines TRBV6-6 with TRBJ1-3; 10 bases are shared with TRBD1. Germline lookup yields CDR1 MNHNY and CDR2 SVGAGI (reference sequence). The CDR3 runs to 15 residues. Trimming cost V 2 bases and J 5 bases; bases outside gene matches: 3.

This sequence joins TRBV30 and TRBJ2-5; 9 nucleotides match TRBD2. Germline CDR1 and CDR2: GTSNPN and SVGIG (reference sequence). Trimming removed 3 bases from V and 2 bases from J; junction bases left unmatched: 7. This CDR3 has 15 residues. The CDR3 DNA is TGTGCCTGGAGCCGGAGGACTAGCGTACAAGAGACCCAGTACTTC. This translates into CAWSRRTSVQETQYF.

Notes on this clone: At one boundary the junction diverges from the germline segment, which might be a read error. CDR3 sequence (DNA): TGTGCCAGCAGTGAAGAGGGCGGGACCTACGATGAGCAGTTCTTC. Encoded protein: CASSEEGGTYDEQFF. This chain connects TRBV6-1 to TRBJ2-1, with D possibly TRBD2 on 6 matching bases. Germline V CDR1 and CDR2: MNHNS, SASEGT. The CDR3 loop spans 15 amino acids.

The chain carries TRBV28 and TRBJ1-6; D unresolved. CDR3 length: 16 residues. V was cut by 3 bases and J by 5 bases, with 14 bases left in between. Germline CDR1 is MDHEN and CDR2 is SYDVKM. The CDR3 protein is CASSFWYSRNNSPLHF. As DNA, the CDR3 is TGTGCCAGCAGTTTCTGGTACAGCCGAAATAATTCACCCCTCCACTTT.

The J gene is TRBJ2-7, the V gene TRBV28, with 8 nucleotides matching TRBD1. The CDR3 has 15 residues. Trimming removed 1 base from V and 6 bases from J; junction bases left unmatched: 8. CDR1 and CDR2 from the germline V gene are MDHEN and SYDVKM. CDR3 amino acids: CASSLFGQGKGEQYF. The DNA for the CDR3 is TGTGCCAGCAGTTTATTTGGACAGGGAAAGGGCGAGCAGTACTTC.

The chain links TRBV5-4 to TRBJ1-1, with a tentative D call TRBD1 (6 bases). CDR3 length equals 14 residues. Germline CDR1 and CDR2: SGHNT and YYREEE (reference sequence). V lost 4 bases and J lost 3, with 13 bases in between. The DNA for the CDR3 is TGTGCCAGCAGCCAAGGGACACCTTACACTGAAGCTTTCTTT. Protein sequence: CASSQGTPYTEAFF.

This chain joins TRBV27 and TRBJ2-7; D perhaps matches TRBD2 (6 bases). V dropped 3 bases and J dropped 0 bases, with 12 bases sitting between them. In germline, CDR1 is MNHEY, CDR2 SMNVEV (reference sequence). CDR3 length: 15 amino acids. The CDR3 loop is CASSFWGVSSYEQYF. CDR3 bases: TGTGCCAGCAGTTTTTGGGGGGTTAGCTCCTACGAGCAGTACTTC.

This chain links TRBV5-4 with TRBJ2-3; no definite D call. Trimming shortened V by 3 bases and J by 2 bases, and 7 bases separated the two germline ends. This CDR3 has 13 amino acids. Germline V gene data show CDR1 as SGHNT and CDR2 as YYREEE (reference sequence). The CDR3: CASSSIDTDTQYF. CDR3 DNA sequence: TGTGCCAGCAGCTCGATAGACACAGATACGCAGTATTTT. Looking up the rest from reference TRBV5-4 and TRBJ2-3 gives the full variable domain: ETGVTQSPTHLIKTRGQQVTLRCSSQSGHNTVSWYQQALGQGPQFIFQYYREEENGRGNFPPRFSGLQFPNYSSELNVNALELDDSALYLCASSSIDTDTQYFGPGTRLTVL.

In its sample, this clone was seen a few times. The CDR3 DNA sequence: TGTGCCAGCACCCCGACAGGATCCTACGAGCAGTACTTC. Its protein is CASTPTGSYEQYF. The rearrangement uses TRBV6-6 and TRBJ2-7; tentatively, D is TRBD1 (6 bases). Trimming left V 7 bases short and J 1 base short, with 11 bases between. Germline loops: CDR1 MNHNY, CDR2 SVGAGI (reference sequence). The CDR3 extends over 13 amino acids.

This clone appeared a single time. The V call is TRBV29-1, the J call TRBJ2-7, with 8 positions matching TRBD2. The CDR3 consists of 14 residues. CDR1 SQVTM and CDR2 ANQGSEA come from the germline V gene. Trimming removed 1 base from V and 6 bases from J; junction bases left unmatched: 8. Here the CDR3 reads CSVEGSGGRPEQYF. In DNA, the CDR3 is TGCAGCGTTGAAGGATCGGGAGGGCGGCCCGAGCAGTACTTC.

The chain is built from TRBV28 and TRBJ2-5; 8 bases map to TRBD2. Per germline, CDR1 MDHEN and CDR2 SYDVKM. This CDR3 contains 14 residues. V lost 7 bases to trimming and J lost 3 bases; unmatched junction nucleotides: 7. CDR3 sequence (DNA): TGTGCCAGCATGCCGCGGGGGGCCGAAGAGACCCAGTACTTC. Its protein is CASMPRGAEETQYF.

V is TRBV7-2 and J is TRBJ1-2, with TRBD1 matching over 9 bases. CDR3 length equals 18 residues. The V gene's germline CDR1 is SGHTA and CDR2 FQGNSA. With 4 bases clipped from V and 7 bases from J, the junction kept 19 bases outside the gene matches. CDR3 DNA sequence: TGTGCCAGCAGCTCCCCCCGCGGGGGGCGGGACAGGGAGAGTGGCTACACCTTC. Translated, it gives CASSSPRGGRDRESGYTF.

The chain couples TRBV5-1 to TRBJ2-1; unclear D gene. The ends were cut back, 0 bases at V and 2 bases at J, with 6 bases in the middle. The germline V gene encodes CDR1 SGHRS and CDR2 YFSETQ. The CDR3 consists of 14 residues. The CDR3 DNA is TGCGCCAGCAGCTTGGAATGGCCCTACAATGAGCAGTTCTTC. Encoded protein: CASSLEWPYNEQFF.

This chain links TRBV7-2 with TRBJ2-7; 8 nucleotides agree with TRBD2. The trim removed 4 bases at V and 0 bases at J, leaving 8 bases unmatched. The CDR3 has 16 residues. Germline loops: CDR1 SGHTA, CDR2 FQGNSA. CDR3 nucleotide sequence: TGTGCCAGCAGCTCGCGCGGGGGGCGAAGCTCCTACGAGCAGTACTTC. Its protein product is CASSSRGGRSSYEQYF.

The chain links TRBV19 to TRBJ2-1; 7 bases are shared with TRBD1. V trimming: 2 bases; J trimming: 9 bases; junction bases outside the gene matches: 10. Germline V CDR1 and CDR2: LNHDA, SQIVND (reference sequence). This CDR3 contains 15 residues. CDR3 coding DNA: TGTGCCAGTAGTATATACAGGGGTGTAGGTAGTGAGCAGTTCTTC. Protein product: CASSIYRGVGSEQFF.

DNA of the CDR3: TGTGCCAGCAGCGTAGAGGATTGGGGGAGGAGGTACTTC. This gives the protein CASSVEDWGRRYF. The rearrangement joins TRBV9 to TRBJ2-7; D may be TRBD2 (6 bases). CDR1 is SGDLS and CDR2 is YYNGEE in the germline V gene. The CDR3 is 13 amino acids. With 0 bases removed from V and 12 bases from J, the gap between germline ends came to 16 bases.

This chain's CDR3 is CASSLTSGGTDTQYF. The CDR3 region has the DNA TGCGCCAGCAGCTTAACTAGCGGGGGCACAGATACGCAGTATTTT. This chain joins TRBV5-1 and TRBJ2-3, with 10 positions matching TRBD2. This CDR3 is built from 15 residues. The J segment lost 1 base and the V segment lost 2 bases, leaving 1 base of the junction unmatched. Germline V CDR1 and CDR2: SGHRS, YFSETQ.

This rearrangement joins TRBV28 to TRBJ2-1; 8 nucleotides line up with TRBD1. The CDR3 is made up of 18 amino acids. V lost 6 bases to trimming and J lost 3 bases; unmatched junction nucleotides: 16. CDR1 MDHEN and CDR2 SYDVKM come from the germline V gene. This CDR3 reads CASRKTNLGQGLYNEQFF. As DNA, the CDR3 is TGTGCCAGCAGAAAAACAAACCTCGGACAGGGACTCTACAATGAGCAGTTCTTC.

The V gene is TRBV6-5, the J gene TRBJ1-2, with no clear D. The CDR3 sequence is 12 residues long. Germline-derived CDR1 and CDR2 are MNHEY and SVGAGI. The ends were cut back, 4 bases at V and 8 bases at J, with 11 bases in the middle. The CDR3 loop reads CASSSEIGGYTF. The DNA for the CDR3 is TGTGCCAGCAGTTCGGAGATCGGAGGCTACACCTTC.

In nucleotides, the CDR3 is TGTGCCAGCAGTCCCGGACAGGTTTGGGGACCCGTCGAGCAGTACTTC. It yields the protein CASSPGQVWGPVEQYF. V usage is TRBV28 and J usage is TRBJ2-7, with 7 nucleotides matching TRBD1. CDR1 and CDR2 from the germline V gene are MDHEN and SYDVKM. Losses at the gene ends were 5 bases for V and 6 bases for J; bases not matched to a gene: 16. The CDR3 has 16 amino acids. Full variable domain (outside the CDR3, taken from reference TRBV28 and TRBJ2-7): DVKVTQSSRYLVKRTGEKVFLECVQDMDHENMFWYRQDPGLGLRLIYFSYDVKMKEKGDIPEGYSVSREKKERFSLILESASTNQTSMYLCASSPGQVWGPVEQYFGPGTRLTVT.

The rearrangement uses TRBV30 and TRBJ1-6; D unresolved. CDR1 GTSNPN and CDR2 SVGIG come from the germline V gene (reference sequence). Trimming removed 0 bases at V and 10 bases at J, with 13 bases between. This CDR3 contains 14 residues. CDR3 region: CAWSVRQPVSPLHF. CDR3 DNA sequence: TGTGCCTGGAGTGTGCGGCAGCCAGTCTCACCCCTCCACTTT. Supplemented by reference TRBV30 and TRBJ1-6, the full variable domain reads SQTIHQWPATLVQPVGSPLSLECTVEGTSNPNLYWYRQAAGRGLQLLFYSVGIGQISSEVPQNLSASRPQDRQFILSSKKLLLSDSGFYLCAWSVRQPVSPLHFGNGTRLTVT.

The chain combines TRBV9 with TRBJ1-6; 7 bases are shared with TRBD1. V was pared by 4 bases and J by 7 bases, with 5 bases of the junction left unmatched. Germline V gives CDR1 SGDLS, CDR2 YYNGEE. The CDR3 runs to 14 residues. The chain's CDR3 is CASSSRDRNSPLHF. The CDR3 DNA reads TGTGCCAGCAGCTCAAGGGACAGAAATTCACCCCTCCACTTT.